These 28 T cell receptor beta chains originate from one sample sequenced in a study of T cell responses to AZD1222 COVID-19 vaccine. The assay was immunoSEQ multiplex PCR, and TCRdb's table has in-frame clones only and misses some. This sample yields about 110,000 clones, of which roughly 88% are seen a single time; about 13% belongs to the top ten. The sample was peripheral blood, taken on day 0 of MenACWY control vaccination. These receptors came from an adult in good health.

The rearrangement uses TRBV13 and TRBJ2-1; D not resolved. The V and J ends lost 1 base and 5 bases respectively, with 6 bases between them. The germline V gene has CDR1 PRHDT and CDR2 FYEKMQ (reference sequence). The CDR3 length is 13 residues. The CDR3, as DNA: TGTGCCAGCAGCTTAGTCACTAACAATGAGCAGTTCTTC. It yields the protein CASSLVTNNEQFF.

The chain combines TRBV10-1 with TRBJ1-6, with unresolved D. The CDR3 spans 13 residues. V dropped 0 bases and J dropped 10 bases, with 7 bases sitting between them. Germline loops: CDR1 WNHNN, CDR2 SYGVQD (reference sequence). CDR3 bases: TGCGCCAGCAGTGAGTCGTGGGTCTCACCCCTCCACTTT. Encoded protein: CASSESWVSPLHF.

The V gene is TRBV7-3, the J gene TRBJ1-4, with unresolved D. Germline CDR1 reads SGHTA; CDR2 reads FQGTGA. The V gene lost 2 bases and the J gene lost 10 bases, with 11 bases spanning the gap. The CDR3 extends over 13 amino acids. Written as DNA, the CDR3 is TGTGCCAGCAGCTTAGGAACGGGAGGAAAACTGTTTTTT. Translation: CASSLGTGGKLFF.

This clone showed up just a few times. The chain combines TRBV6-5 with TRBJ1-2, with a possible D match to TRBD1 (5 bases). The CDR3 is made up of 13 amino acids. Trimming cost V 1 base and J 8 bases, with 11 bases left between them. Germline V gives CDR1 MNHEY, CDR2 SVGAGI. CDR3 in DNA: TGTGCCAGCAGTTACTTGCGAGGGGAGGGCTACACCTTC. Protein product: CASSYLRGEGYTF.

V usage is TRBV5-1 and J usage is TRBJ2-7; 7 nucleotides line up with TRBD1. The V gene end was trimmed by 2 bases and the J gene end by 3 bases; junction bases not matched to a gene: 8. Per the germline V gene, CDR1 is SGHRS and CDR2 is YFSETQ. This CDR3 is 15 amino acids long. CDR3: CASSFARGSIYEQYF. The CDR3 DNA reads as TGCGCCAGCAGCTTTGCCAGGGGGTCGATCTACGAGCAGTACTTC.

The chain couples TRBV28 to TRBJ1-5, with 8 nucleotides matching TRBD1. Germline V CDR1 and CDR2: MDHEN, SYDVKM. The CDR3 totals 18 residues. Trimming cost V 5 bases and J 5 bases; bases outside gene matches: 17. Here the CDR3 DNA reads TGTGCCAGCAGTCCCCACGGGTCAGGGGGCATAGAGGATCAGCCCCAGCATTTT. As protein: CASSPHGSGGIEDQPQHF.

The V call is TRBV5-6, the J call TRBJ1-5; the D is unclear. V dropped 0 bases and J dropped 5 bases, with 6 bases sitting between them. Germline CDR1 is SGHDT and CDR2 is YYEEEE. This CDR3 is built from 13 residues. This chain's CDR3 is CASSLGGYQPQHF. The CDR3 DNA sequence: TGTGCCAGCAGCTTGGGAGGATATCAGCCCCAGCATTTT.

DNA of the CDR3: TGTGCCAGCAAGAGGGGGAGCTCCTACAATGAGCAGTTCTTC. Translation gives CASKRGSSYNEQFF. This chain uses TRBV7-6 with TRBJ2-1, with a tentative D call TRBD1 (6 bases). V was clipped by 7 bases and J by 0 bases, with 10 bases between them. This CDR3 spans 14 amino acids. Germline assignment: CDR1 SGHVS and CDR2 FNYEAQ.

This chain links TRBV7-2 with TRBJ1-1; D unresolved. Looked up from germline, CDR1 is SGHTA and CDR2 is FQGNSA. This CDR3 comprises 14 residues. V lost 5 bases to trimming and J lost 7 bases, with 17 bases between them. The CDR3 region is CASSPRAIYFEAFF. In DNA form, the CDR3 reads TGTGCCAGCAGCCCCCGGGCCATCTATTTTGAAGCTTTCTTT.

This sequence joins TRBV28 and TRBJ2-7; D gene uncertain. The V end lost 6 bases, the J end lost 3 bases, and 9 bases lay between the germline ends. The germline gives CDR1 MDHEN, CDR2 SYDVKM. The CDR3 consists of 12 residues. The CDR3 DNA follows: TGTGCCAGCAGGGCAGCCGGCTACGAGCAGTACTTC. Its protein is CASRAAGYEQYF.

This chain joins TRBV7-9 and TRBJ1-1, with D perhaps TRBD1 (5 bases). Per the germline V gene, CDR1 is SEHNR and CDR2 is FQNEAQ (reference sequence). The CDR3 has 15 residues. Trimming stripped 3 bases from V and 0 bases from J, with 11 bases between. DNA for the CDR3: TGTGCCAGCAGCTTTGGGGCCCCGATGAACACTGAAGCTTTCTTT. Protein product: CASSFGAPMNTEAFF.

The J gene is TRBJ1-4, the V gene TRBV27; a weak D match, TRBD1 (6 bases). V lost 4 bases to trimming and J lost 9 bases, with 18 bases between them. Germline values: CDR1 MNHEY, CDR2 SMNVEV (reference sequence). The CDR3 has 15 residues. The chain's CDR3 is CASSWEAEGVQKLFF. The CDR3, as DNA: TGTGCCAGCAGTTGGGAGGCCGAGGGGGTTCAAAAACTGTTTTTT.

The chain links TRBV4-3 to TRBJ2-1; 9 bases match TRBD2. Germline V gives CDR1 LGHNA, CDR2 YSLEER. The V segment lost 3 bases and the J segment 7 bases; nucleotides outside the gene matches: 16. The CDR3 is made up of 18 amino acids. The CDR3 coding sequence is TGCGCCAGCAGCCACGTCTATAGCGGGAGTCCCTCGGGGAATGAGCAGTTCTTC. This encodes CASSHVYSGSPSGNEQFF.

The V gene is TRBV9, the J gene TRBJ2-1; D assignment may be TRBD1 or TRBD2 (5 bases each). This CDR3 spans 16 amino acids. V was clipped by 3 bases and J by 0 bases, with 13 bases between them. Germline V gene lookup returns CDR1 SGDLS and CDR2 YYNGEE. CDR3 amino acids: CASSERGDLSYNEQFF. DNA of the CDR3: TGTGCCAGCAGCGAAAGAGGGGACCTCTCCTACAATGAGCAGTTCTTC.

The rearrangement uses TRBV11-2 and TRBJ1-1; a possible D gene is TRBD1 (5 bases). V lost 5 bases and J lost 1, with 8 bases in between. This CDR3 is 13 amino acids long. The germline gives CDR1 SGHAT, CDR2 FQNNGV. CDR3 amino acids: CASSTQGNTEAFF. For the CDR3, the DNA is TGTGCCAGCAGCACGCAGGGGAACACTGAAGCTTTCTTT.

The chain combines TRBV5-1 with TRBJ1-2; D is possibly TRBD1 (5 bases). CDR3 size: 15 residues. In germline, CDR1 is SGHRS, CDR2 YFSETQ. V shed 1 base and J shed 2 bases, with 12 bases lying between them. The DNA of the CDR3 is TGCGCCAGCAGCTTGACCGGGGCCGCGAACTATGGCTACACCTTC. Its translation: CASSLTGAANYGYTF.

The chain uses TRBV28 and TRBJ2-1; 8 bases match TRBD1. The CDR3 consists of 13 residues. The V segment lost 8 bases and the J segment 5 bases; nucleotides outside the gene matches: 5. Germline V gene data show CDR1 as MDHEN and CDR2 as SYDVKM. The CDR3: CASRTGRHNEQFF. Written as DNA, the CDR3 is TGTGCCAGCCGGACAGGGAGACACAATGAGCAGTTCTTC.

The chain is built from TRBV18 and TRBJ1-1; D gene uncertain. This CDR3 region has 14 residues. Deletions cut 4 bases from V and 3 bases from J, with 12 bases between. Germline V CDR1 and CDR2: KGHSH, LQKENI. CDR3 in DNA: TGTGCCAGCTCACTTCGGACTGTCGACACTGAAGCTTTCTTT. Protein sequence: CASSLRTVDTEAFF.

The rearrangement joins TRBV24-1 to TRBJ2-2, with 8 bases identical to TRBD2. V lost 7 bases and J lost 2; bases outside the gene matches: 5. Looked up from germline, CDR1 is KGHDR and CDR2 is SFDVKD. The CDR3 totals 15 residues. Written as DNA, the CDR3 is TGTGCCACCAGCGGAGCGGGGGACAACACCGGGGAGCTGTTTTTT. Translated: CATSGAGDNTGELFF.

This chain links TRBV5-3 with TRBJ1-5; 8 bases match TRBD1. TRBV5-3 is known as an ORF, though its function is uncertain. V lost 0 bases, J lost 1 base, and 9 bases stayed unmatched. This CDR3 contains 18 residues. The CDR3 spells CARSLDRGFHRSNQPQHF. The CDR3 DNA reads TGTGCCAGAAGCTTGGACAGGGGGTTCCATCGGAGCAATCAGCCCCAGCATTTT.

This chain joins TRBV6-5 and TRBJ1-3; D gene ambiguous. The CDR3 extends over 15 amino acids. The V gene's germline CDR1 is MNHEY and CDR2 SVGAGI. V lost 7 bases, J lost 0 bases, and 13 bases lay in between. DNA of the CDR3: TGTGCCAGCACCCCGGGAGGGTACTCTGGAAACACCATATATTTT. Its translation: CASTPGGYSGNTIYF.

This clone was seen ten or more times. The chain uses TRBV29-1 and TRBJ2-3; the match to TRBD1 covers 9 bases. Germline CDR1 SQVTM, CDR2 ANQGSEA. There are 15 residues in the CDR3. Trimming removed 5 bases from V and 1 base from J; junction bases left unmatched: 7. CDR3 nucleotide sequence: TGCAGCGTTCTACAGGGGGCCGCCCGCACAGATACGCAGTATTTT. It specifies CSVLQGAARTDTQYF.

CDR3 in DNA: TGCGCCAGCAGCCAGGGACAGGGGGCGAGTGACACCGGGGAGCTGTTTTTT. As protein: CASSQGQGASDTGELFF. The rearrangement joins TRBV5-1 to TRBJ2-2, with TRBD1 matching 12 bases. This CDR3 is built from 17 residues. From germline, CDR1 is SGHRS and CDR2 YFSETQ. V shed 4 bases and J 3 bases; nucleotides not matched to a gene: 7.

The gene calls are TRBV7-9 and TRBJ2-1, with D possibly called TRBD1 or TRBD2 (6 bases each). The CDR3 has 17 residues. The V and J ends lost 2 bases and 3 bases respectively, with 17 bases between them. CDR1 is SEHNR and CDR2 is FQNEAQ in the germline V gene (reference sequence). DNA for the CDR3: TGTGCCAGCAGCTTAATTTCGGGGGCTTTGGGCTACAATGAGCAGTTCTTC. Translation: CASSLISGALGYNEQFF.

The J gene is TRBJ2-5, the V gene TRBV9; no firm D call. V lost 3 bases and J 6 bases, leaving 18 bases between the germline ends. Germline assignment: CDR1 SGDLS and CDR2 YYNGEE. The CDR3 extends over 15 amino acids. The CDR3 is CASSETSLGTKTQYF. For the CDR3, the DNA is TGTGCCAGCAGCGAGACTTCCCTGGGAACCAAGACCCAGTACTTC.

This chain joins TRBV4-3 and TRBJ2-1; 12 nucleotides agree with TRBD2. This CDR3 contains 16 residues. With 5 bases clipped from V and 9 bases from J, the junction kept 11 bases outside the gene matches. Germline-derived CDR1 and CDR2 are LGHNA and YSLEER. The CDR3 DNA follows: TGCGCCAGCAGCTTACGCCCTAGCGGGGGGGCCGTTGAGCAGTTCTTC. Amino acid sequence: CASSLRPSGGAVEQFF.

The V gene is TRBV5-6, the J gene TRBJ2-2, with 8 bases aligning to TRBD2. The CDR3 runs 15 residues. The V segment lost 0 bases and the J segment 4 bases; nucleotides outside the gene matches: 2. Germline loops: CDR1 SGHDT, CDR2 YYEEEE. CDR3 sequence: CASSLGGGPTGELFF. CDR3 DNA sequence: TGTGCCAGCAGCTTGGGCGGGGGGCCCACCGGGGAGCTGTTTTTT.

The chain links TRBV30 to TRBJ1-6, with no clear D. Germline CDR1 GTSNPN, CDR2 SVGIG (reference sequence). Trimming removed 0 bases from V and 9 bases from J, with 9 bases in between. The length of the CDR3 is 13 residues. The CDR3 bases are TGTGCCTGGAGTGTTCTTTTCTCTTCACCCCTCCACTTT. Encoded protein: CAWSVLFSSPLHF. The full variable domain, rest sourced from reference TRBV30 and TRBJ1-6, is SQTIHQWPATLVQPVGSPLSLECTVEGTSNPNLYWYRQAAGRGLQLLFYSVGIGQISSEVPQNLSASRPQDRQFILSSKKLLLSDSGFYLCAWSVLFSSPLHFGNGTRLTVT.